This T cell receptor beta chain came from a study of cytomegalovirus exposure and HLA in healthy donors. Study-level findings and limits: Of the V segments, some could not be distinguished, including TRBV6-2 and TRBV6-3, and were excluded.

This clone was counted a few times. Its target is not known. With 60 Vbeta and 13 Jbeta primers, the PCR was carried out. Measured with immunoSEQ multiplex PCR; TCRdb has only the in-frame clones, and not every one. The data show roughly 100,000 clones, around 85% seen once. Those who donated were healthy bone marrow donors. Nominally healthy donors were sampled, though unrecorded immune exposures were likely. This CDR3 is built from 13 residues. The V gene's germline CDR1 is SGDLS and CDR2 YYNGEE. The V gene end was trimmed by 2 bases and the J gene end by 4 bases; junction bases not matched to a gene: 2.

The sequencing sample was made of PBMCs. The chain couples TRBV9 to TRBJ1-2; TRBD1 matches at 7 bases. The sequence was collected from a man aged 30 to 39 in good health and CMV-seronegative. The CDR3 nucleotides read TGTGCCAGCAGCGTGACAGGGCCCTATGGCTACACCTTC. It translates to CASSVTGPYGYTF. The full variable domain, its missing parts supplied by reference TRBV9 and TRBJ1-2, is DSGVTQTPKHLITATGQRVTLRCSPRSGDLSVYWYQQSLDQGLQFLIQYYNGEERAKGNILERFSAQQFPDLHSELNLSSLELGDSALYFCASSVTGPYGYTFGSGTRLTVV.